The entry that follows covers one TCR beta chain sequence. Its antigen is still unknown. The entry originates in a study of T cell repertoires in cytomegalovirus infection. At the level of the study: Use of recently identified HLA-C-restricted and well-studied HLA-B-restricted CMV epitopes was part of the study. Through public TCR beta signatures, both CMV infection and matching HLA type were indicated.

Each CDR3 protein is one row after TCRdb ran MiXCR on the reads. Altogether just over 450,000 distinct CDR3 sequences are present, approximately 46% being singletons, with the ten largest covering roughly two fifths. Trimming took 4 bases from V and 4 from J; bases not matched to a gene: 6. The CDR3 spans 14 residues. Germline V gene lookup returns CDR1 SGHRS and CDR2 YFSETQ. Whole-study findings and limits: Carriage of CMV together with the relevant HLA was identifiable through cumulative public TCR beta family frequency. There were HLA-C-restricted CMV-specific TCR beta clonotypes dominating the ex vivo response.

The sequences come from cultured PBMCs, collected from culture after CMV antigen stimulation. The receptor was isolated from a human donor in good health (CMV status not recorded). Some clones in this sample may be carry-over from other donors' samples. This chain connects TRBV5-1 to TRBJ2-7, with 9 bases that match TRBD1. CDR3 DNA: TGCGCCAGCAGCGCCCGGACAGGGGAATACGAGCAGTACTTC. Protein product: CASSARTGEYEQYF.